This TCR beta chain was recorded in a study of blood T cell repertoires in COVID-19. Sequenced by immunoSEQ multiplex PCR; TCRdb stores in-frame clones only, minus some. The sample lists roughly 200,000 clones, 85% to 90% occurring once. The CDR3 is 15 residues long. Per the germline V gene, CDR1 is KGHSH and CDR2 is LQKENI. Unmatched junction bases numbered 5, after V lost 3 bases and J lost 3 bases. The gene calls are TRBV18 and TRBJ2-1, with TRBD2 matching over 7 bases. Sequenced material: peripheral blood. The clonotype comes from a middle-aged man with acute or convalescent COVID-19. As DNA, the CDR3 is TGTGCCAGCTCACCTCTAGCGGACCTCTACAATGAGCAGTTCTTC. Translated, it gives CASSPLADLYNEQFF.